The 27 T cell receptor beta chains below were found in one sample sequenced in a study of human T cells and chemical hapten exposure. This sample's time point: pre-sensitization, week 0. Regarding treatment: therapeutic diphenylcyclopropenone sensitization with weekly scalp DPC. TCRdb recomputed calls from the RACE reads with MiXCR, one row per CDR3 protein. Among about 59,000 distinct CDR3 sequences listed, approximately 11% were seen once. The input for sequencing was whole blood, taken in connection with sensitization to the hapten diphenylcyclopropenone (DPC). These receptors all stem from a woman in her thirties or forties with alopecia areata. Some clones in this sample may be carry-over from other donors' samples.

This clonotype has ten or more counts. The chain is built from TRBV6-6 and TRBJ1-1, with D uncertain. Germline V gene lookup returns CDR1 MNHNY and CDR2 SVGAGI (reference sequence). CDR3 length: 12 amino acids. V was clipped by 5 bases and J by 1 base, with 5 bases between them. CDR3 sequence: CASSGPNTEAFF. The CDR3 nucleotides read TGTGCCAGCAGTGGCCCGAACACTGAAGCTTTCTTT.

This rearrangement joins TRBV14 to TRBJ2-1, with 16 bases matching TRBD2. Germline V gene sequence: CDR1 SGHDN, CDR2 FVKESK. The length of the CDR3 is 22 residues. V lost 1 base and J lost 4; bases outside the gene matches: 16. The CDR3 loop reads CASSQGPSGTSGRGFGYNEQFF. The CDR3 region has the DNA TGTGCCAGCAGCCAAGGTCCATCCGGGACTAGCGGGAGGGGATTCGGATACAATGAGCAGTTCTTC.

The V gene is TRBV29-1, the J gene TRBJ1-1; D unresolved. Trimming took 8 bases from V and 3 from J, leaving 10 bases between them. The CDR3 consists of 11 residues. Germline V gives CDR1 SQVTM, CDR2 ANQGSEA. The CDR3 spells CSIRVHTEAFF. Written as DNA, the CDR3 is TGCAGCATCCGTGTCCACACTGAAGCTTTCTTT.

In this sample, this clonotype turned up a few times. This sequence joins TRBV5-1 and TRBJ2-5, with TRBD2 identical over 7 bases. Germline loops: CDR1 SGHRS, CDR2 YFSETQ. This CDR3 spans 16 amino acids. V gave up 5 bases and J gave up 4 bases; unmatched junction bases: 14. CDR3 nucleotide sequence: TGCGCCAGCAGTTACTCAATCGGGGGAGGGCGAGAGACCCAGTACTTC. This gives the protein CASSYSIGGGRETQYF.

V usage is TRBV20-1 and J usage is TRBJ2-3, with 11 bases lining up with TRBD2. The CDR3 spans 19 residues. The trim removed 6 bases at V and 4 bases at J, leaving 21 bases unmatched. Germline V CDR1 and CDR2: DFQATT, SNEGSKA (reference sequence). CDR3 DNA: TGCAGTGCGTCTCCCGGGGCTAGCGGGGGGACCTATTCCGCAGATACGCAGTATTTT. Its translation: CSASPGASGGTYSADTQYF.

This sequence joins TRBV7-2 and TRBJ2-1, with D tentatively TRBD1 or TRBD2 (5 bases each). Germline V gene lookup returns CDR1 SGHTA and CDR2 FQGNSA. CDR3 length equals 15 residues. V was shortened by 7 bases and J by 8 bases, with 21 bases between the two germline ends. The CDR3 sequence: CASTFPGLDSDEQFF. Here the CDR3 DNA reads TGTGCCAGCACCTTCCCGGGGCTAGATAGCGATGAGCAGTTCTTC.

V usage is TRBV6-5 and J usage is TRBJ2-3, with D possibly being TRBD1 or TRBD2 (6 bases each). Trimming removed 6 bases from V and 0 bases from J, with 13 bases in between. This CDR3 spans 15 amino acids. CDR1 and CDR2 (germline): MNHEY, SVGAGI. The CDR3 nucleotides are TGTGCCAGCAGAGGAAGGGGGGATAGCACAGATACGCAGTATTTT. Protein sequence: CASRGRGDSTDTQYF.

Many counts were recorded for this clonotype. The rearrangement links TRBV6-2 or TRBV6-3 to TRBJ1-1; the match to TRBD1 covers 7 bases. The ends lost 4 bases at V and 1 base at J; junction bases unmatched: 9. This CDR3 region has 16 residues. From germline, CDR1 is MNHEY and CDR2 SVGEGT. In DNA form, the CDR3 reads TGTGCCAGCAGTTTCCCCCTGACAGGGCGGAACACTGAAGCTTTCTTT. This sequence encodes CASSFPLTGRNTEAFF.

This clonotype was recorded many times. The chain recombines TRBV7-2 with TRBJ1-1, with TRBD1 as a possible D gene (5 bases). The CDR3 totals 13 residues. Deletions cut 0 bases from V and 10 bases from J, with 12 bases between. Germline V lookup: CDR1 SGHTA, CDR2 FQGNSA. The CDR3 reads CASSLAREVGAFF. CDR3 DNA: TGTGCCAGCAGCTTAGCCAGGGAGGTAGGAGCTTTCTTT.

This clonotype was recorded at least ten times. The CDR3 protein is CSATEDLTGADTQYF. CDR3 nucleotides: TGCAGTGCTACAGAGGACTTGACAGGGGCGGATACGCAGTATTTT. This chain uses TRBV20-1 with TRBJ2-3; 8 bases align to TRBD1. The CDR3 runs 15 residues. Germline CDR1 is DFQATT and CDR2 is SNEGSKA (reference sequence). Trimming took 4 bases from V and 6 from J; bases not matched to a gene: 12.

This clonotype was counted at least ten times. The rearrangement uses TRBV6-2 or TRBV6-3 and TRBJ1-4, with TRBD1 matching over 7 bases. From germline, CDR1 is MNHEY and CDR2 SVGEGT. CDR3 length: 14 residues. J gave up 8 bases and V 5 bases, and 8 bases lay outside the gene matches. The CDR3 coding sequence is TGTGCCAGCAGTACAGGGGCGCTTTGGGAAAAACTGTTTTTT. Protein: CASSTGALWEKLFF.

This clonotype has a handful of counts. The J gene is TRBJ2-7, the V gene TRBV29-1; D not resolved. The germline CDR1 and CDR2 sequences are SQVTM and ANQGSEA. Between the trimmed V and J ends, which lost 6 bases and 2 bases, there was a span of 11 bases. The CDR3 is made up of 12 amino acids. CDR3 sequence (DNA): TGCAGCGTGGCATACCAAACCTACGAGCAGTACTTC. Translating it yields CSVAYQTYEQYF.

V usage is TRBV12-3 or TRBV12-4 and J usage is TRBJ1-1, with D hard to call. The germline V and J ends were trimmed by 7 bases and 1 base, with 16 bases remaining between them. The CDR3 consists of 15 residues. CDR3 in amino acids: CASTKAGSGNTEAFF. Written as DNA, the CDR3 is TGTGCCAGCACCAAAGCTGGCAGCGGGAACACTGAAGCTTTCTTT.

The table lists this clonotype with many counts. CDR3 sequence: CASSQGAHLKNIQYF. The DNA of the CDR3 is TGTGCCAGCAGCCAAGGAGCACACCTTAAAAACATTCAGTACTTC. The chain couples TRBV3-1 to TRBJ2-4; D call uncertain. CDR1 and CDR2 from the germline V gene are LGHDT and YNNKEL (reference sequence). The CDR3 covers 15 residues. V was trimmed by 1 base and J by 4 bases, leaving 11 bases between them. The variable domain in full, completed from reference TRBV3-1 and TRBJ2-4, reads DTAVSQTPKYLVTQMGNDKSIKCEQNLGHDTMYWYKQDSKKFLKIMFSYNNKELIINETVPNRFSPKSPDKAHLNLHINSLELGDSAVYFCASSQGAHLKNIQYFGAGTRLSVL.

At least ten counts were recorded for this clonotype. The chain couples TRBV24-1 to TRBJ2-1, with D perhaps being TRBD1 or TRBD2 (5 bases each). The CDR3 loop spans 14 amino acids. Germline V gene lookup returns CDR1 KGHDR and CDR2 SFDVKD. V was cut by 4 bases and J by 11 bases, with 17 bases left in between. CDR3: CATSEVGPTSKQFF. CDR3 DNA: TGTGCCACCAGTGAGGTGGGACCCACGTCAAAGCAGTTCTTC.

The CDR3 nucleotides read TGCAGTGCTAGAGATCCCCTGGGGGCGCTGGGAAACACCATATATTTT. It translates to CSARDPLGALGNTIYF. This chain joins TRBV20-1 and TRBJ1-3; D may be TRBD1 (6 bases). The CDR3 totals 16 residues. With 0 bases removed from V and 4 bases from J, the gap between germline ends came to 16 bases. Germline V gene lookup returns CDR1 DFQATT and CDR2 SNEGSKA (reference sequence).

The V call is TRBV10-3, the J call TRBJ2-1; TRBD2 aligns across 7 bases. After removal of 7 bases from V and 8 bases from J, the junction contained 5 bases not matched to a gene. Germline-derived CDR1 and CDR2 are ENHRY and SYGVKD. The CDR3 covers 12 residues. The CDR3 loop is CAITAGVDEQFF. The DNA of the CDR3 is TGTGCCATCACTGCGGGAGTGGATGAGCAGTTCTTC.

This clonotype was counted many times. The V gene is TRBV27, the J gene TRBJ1-4, with D tentatively TRBD1 (6 bases). Germline V lookup: CDR1 MNHEY, CDR2 SMNVEV (reference sequence). V lost 3 bases, J lost 6 bases, and 14 bases lay in between. This CDR3 has 15 amino acids. CDR3 protein: CASSFFRGADEKLFF. Here the CDR3 DNA reads TGTGCCAGCAGTTTTTTTAGGGGGGCGGATGAAAAACTGTTTTTT.

The chain links TRBV4-3 to TRBJ1-2; D unclear. The CDR3 totals 13 residues. The V and J ends lost 1 base and 7 bases respectively, with 10 bases between them. Germline V gives CDR1 LGHNA, CDR2 YSLEER. The CDR3 nucleotides are TGCGCCAGCAGCCAAGCTCTACCAGGTGGCTACACCTTC. Amino acids: CASSQALPGGYTF.

This clonotype has just a few counts. The gene calls are TRBV5-6 and TRBJ1-1, with D possibly TRBD1 on 5 matching bases. CDR3 length: 14 residues. The V end was cut by 3 bases, the J end by 6 bases, with 15 bases between. Germline V gives CDR1 SGHDT, CDR2 YYEEEE. CDR3 sequence (DNA): TGTGCCAGCAGCTCCCCCGGAGGGACCCCTGAAGCTTTCTTT. It encodes CASSSPGGTPEAFF.

This clonotype was seen repeatedly, ten times or more. J is TRBJ2-3 and V is TRBV2; TRBD2 might be the D (5 bases). CDR3 length equals 17 residues. V was cut by 1 base and J by 4 bases, with 18 bases left in between. Germline-derived CDR1 and CDR2 are SNHLY and FYNNEI. The CDR3 here is CASSEEGPSPRPDTQYF. The CDR3 nucleotides are TGTGCCAGCAGTGAAGAGGGTCCTAGCCCAAGACCAGATACGCAGTATTTT.

J is TRBJ2-7 and V is TRBV4-3; no clear D. The germline V and J ends were trimmed by 0 bases and 2 bases, with 5 bases remaining between them. Germline V lookup: CDR1 LGHNA, CDR2 YSLEER. The CDR3 is 13 amino acids. The CDR3 nucleotides are TGCGCCAGCAGCCAAGACCTAACCTACGAGCAGTACTTC. Its protein is CASSQDLTYEQYF.

A single count supports this clonotype. The J gene is TRBJ1-1, the V gene TRBV5-1; D not certain. The ends were cut back, 1 base at V and 1 base at J, with 5 bases in the middle. The CDR3 spans 13 residues. CDR1 SGHRS and CDR2 YFSETQ come from the germline V gene. The CDR3 reads CASSLSRNTEAFF. CDR3 in DNA: TGCGCCAGCAGCTTGAGCAGGAACACTGAAGCTTTCTTT.

This sequence joins TRBV9 and TRBJ1-1, with D unresolved. CDR3 length equals 14 residues. Trimming took off 4 bases at V and 1 base at J, with 11 bases between the two ends. Germline assignment: CDR1 SGDLS and CDR2 YYNGEE. The CDR3 spells CASSPRAGNTEAFF. CDR3 bases: TGTGCCAGCAGCCCCCGAGCCGGGAACACTGAAGCTTTCTTT.

This clonotype was seen only a few times. V gene TRBV18 combines with J gene TRBJ1-2; D call uncertain. CDR3 length: 15 amino acids. Trimming cost V 2 bases and J 5 bases, with 15 bases left between them. CDR1 and CDR2 (germline): KGHSH, LQKENI. The CDR3 DNA is TGTGCCAGCTCACCAACGGCAACAGACTATTATGGCTACACCTTC. It translates to CASSPTATDYYGYTF.

This clonotype has just a few counts. DNA of the CDR3: TGTGCCAGCTCACCATCCGGGACGGGGAACACTGAAGCTTTCTTT. Translation gives CASSPSGTGNTEAFF. V usage is TRBV18 and J usage is TRBJ1-1; perhaps TRBD1 as D (5 bases). V shed 2 bases and J shed 1 base, with 11 bases lying between them. Per the germline V gene, CDR1 is KGHSH and CDR2 is LQKENI. This CDR3 is 15 amino acids long. Using reference TRBV18 and TRBJ1-1 for the parts outside the CDR3, the full variable domain is NAGVMQNPRHLVRRRGQEARLRCSPMKGHSHVYWYRQLPEEGLKFMVYLQKENIIDESGMPKERFSAEFPKEGPSILRIQQVVRGDSAAYFCASSPSGTGNTEAFFGQGTRLTVV.

There are many counts of this clonotype. The chain links TRBV20-1 to TRBJ2-7, with TRBD2 matching over 14 bases. The CDR3 covers 16 residues. Germline CDR1 DFQATT, CDR2 SNEGSKA (reference sequence). J gave up 1 base and V 1 base, and 3 bases lay outside the gene matches. CDR3 DNA sequence: TGCAGTGCTAGAGGTCGACTAGCGGGAGGGTCCTACGAGCAGTACTTC. It is translated as CSARGRLAGGSYEQYF.